This TCR beta chain was profiled in a study of CD8+CD57+ T cells in acquired aplastic anemia. Findings of the study overall: Common to patients and controls were twenty-nine CD8+ CDR3 sequences. Significant differences in CD8+ Simpson's diversity were not observed between patients and controls.

Genomic DNA constituted the template upon which TCR beta VDJ and CDR3 profiling was performed. One entry per CDR3 protein results from TCRdb running MiXCR on the reads. The sample yields just over 400,000 distinct CDR3 sequences, about two thirds seen once. V lost 6 bases to trimming and J lost 8 bases; unmatched junction nucleotides: 9. This CDR3 region has 16 residues. Germline lookup yields CDR1 SNHLY and CDR2 FYNNEI. Turning to this clonotype: Its matching antigen is unknown.

The origin of this receptor is a human donor in good health, serving as a control. This chain joins TRBV2 and TRBJ2-1; 14 bases line up with TRBD2. Sequencing was performed on sorted CD4+, CD8+, or CD8+CD57+ T cells (not recorded which) from PBMCs. CDR3 in amino acids: CASSAAGTSGSHEQFF. For the CDR3, the DNA is TGTGCCAGCAGCGCCGCCGGGACTAGCGGGAGTCATGAGCAGTTCTTC.